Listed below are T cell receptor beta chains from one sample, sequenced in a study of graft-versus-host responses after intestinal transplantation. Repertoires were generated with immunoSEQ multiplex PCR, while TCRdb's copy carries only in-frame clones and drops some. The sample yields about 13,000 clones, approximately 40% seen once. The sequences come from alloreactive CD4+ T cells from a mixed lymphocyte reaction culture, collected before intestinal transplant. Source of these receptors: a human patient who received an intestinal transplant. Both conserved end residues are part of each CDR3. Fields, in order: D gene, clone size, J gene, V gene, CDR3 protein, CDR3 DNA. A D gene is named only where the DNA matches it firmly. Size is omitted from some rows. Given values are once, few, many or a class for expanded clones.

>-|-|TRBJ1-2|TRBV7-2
CASSLPGYGYTF
TGTGCCAGCAGCCTCCCAGGGTATGGCTACACCTTC
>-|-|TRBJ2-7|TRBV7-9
CASSLIDRKLNF
TGTGCCAGCAGCTTAATTGACAGGAAACTTAACTTC
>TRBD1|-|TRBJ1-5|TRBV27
CASSPGDSSNSNQPQHF
TGTGCCAGCAGCCCGGGGGACAGCAGTAATAGCAATCAGCCCCAGCATTTT
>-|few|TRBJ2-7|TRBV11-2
CASSLDYQRYEQYF
TGTGCCAGCAGCTTAGATTACCAGCGATACGAGCAGTACTTC
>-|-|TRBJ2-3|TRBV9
CASSGGSLTGTQYF
TGTGCCAGCAGCGGAGGTTCGCTAACGGGTACGCAGTATTTT
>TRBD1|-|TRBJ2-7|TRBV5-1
CASSGTGTGVYEQYF
TGCGCCAGCAGCGGAACCGGGACAGGGGTATACGAGCAGTACTTC
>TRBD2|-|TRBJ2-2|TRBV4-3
CASSQGRGGLTGELFF
TGCGCCAGCAGCCAAGGCCGGGGAGGGCTCACCGGGGAGCTGTTTTTT
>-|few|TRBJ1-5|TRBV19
CASSIEDTYWNQPQHF
TGTGCCAGTAGTATAGAAGACACGTACTGGAATCAGCCCCAGCATTTT
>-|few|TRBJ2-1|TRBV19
CASSIGLMRSYNEQFF
TGTGCCAGTAGTATAGGACTCATGCGCTCCTACAATGAGCAGTTCTTC
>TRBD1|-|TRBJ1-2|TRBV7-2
CASSAGQGLTVGYTF
TGTGCCAGCAGTGCTGGACAGGGATTAACTGTGGGCTACACCTTC
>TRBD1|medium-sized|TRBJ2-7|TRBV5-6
CASSIVGQGHRTYEQYF
TGTGCCAGCAGCATCGTGGGACAGGGGCATCGAACCTACGAGCAGTACTTC
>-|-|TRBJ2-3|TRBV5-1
CASRRGFEGDTQYF
TGCGCCAGCAGGAGAGGGTTTGAAGGAGATACGCAGTATTTT
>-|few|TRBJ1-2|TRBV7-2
CASSSGGHYGYTF
TGTGCCAGCAGCTCCGGAGGGCACTATGGCTACACCTTC
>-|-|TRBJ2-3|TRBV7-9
CASSPGTDTQYF
TGTGCCAGCAGCCCGGGCACAGATACGCAGTATTTT
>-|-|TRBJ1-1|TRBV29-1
CSVPLGGNTEAFF
TGCAGCGTTCCCCTAGGGGGGAACACTGAAGCTTTCTTT
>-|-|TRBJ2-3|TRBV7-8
CASSSGITDTQYF
TGTGCCAGCAGCTCAGGGATCACAGATACGCAGTATTTT
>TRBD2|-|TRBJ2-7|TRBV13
CAISKRGGGSYEQYF
TGTGCCATCTCTAAGCGGGGGGGTGGCTCCTACGAGCAGTACTTC
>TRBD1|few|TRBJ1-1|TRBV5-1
CASSTGQAIPNTEAFF
TGCGCCAGCAGCACAGGACAGGCGATTCCGAACACTGAAGCTTTCTTT
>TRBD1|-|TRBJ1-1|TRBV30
CAWSAQGAGTEAFF
TGTGCCTGGAGTGCACAGGGGGCGGGTACTGAAGCTTTCTTT
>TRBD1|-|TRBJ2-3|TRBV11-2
CASSRQGRTDTQYF
TGTGCCAGCAGCCGACAGGGGCGCACAGATACGCAGTATTTT
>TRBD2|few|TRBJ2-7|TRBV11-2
CASSLTLAGGAGEQYF
TGTGCCAGCAGCTTAACCCTTGCGGGGGGAGCGGGCGAGCAGTACTTC
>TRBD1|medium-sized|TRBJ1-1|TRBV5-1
CASSLLDRGTEAFF
TGCGCCAGCAGCTTGCTCGACAGGGGTACTGAAGCTTTCTTT
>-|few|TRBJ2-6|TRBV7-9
CASSFRGTGANVLTF
TGTGCCAGCAGCTTTCGGGGAACGGGGGCCAACGTCCTGACTTTC
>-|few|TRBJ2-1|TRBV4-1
CASSLSTGEQFF
TGCGCCAGCAGCCTATCAACAGGAGAGCAGTTCTTC